Each of the 18 T cell receptor beta chains below was sequenced from the same sample in a study of T cell responses to AZD1222 COVID-19 vaccine. Profiled with immunoSEQ multiplex PCR; TCRdb holds only in-frame clones, not every one. The sample carries around 140,000 clones, more than 85% recorded once. Specimen: peripheral blood, collected on day 0 of AZD1222 vaccination. These receptors all stem from an adult in good health.

The V gene is TRBV28, the J gene TRBJ1-5, with D unclear. The CDR3 covers 13 residues. V dropped 1 base and J dropped 5 bases, with 6 bases sitting between them. In germline, CDR1 is MDHEN, CDR2 SYDVKM. The DNA for the CDR3 is TGTGCCAGCAGTTTATACGGGGATCAGCCCCAGCATTTT. It translates to CASSLYGDQPQHF. The complete variable domain, with remaining parts taken from reference TRBV28 and TRBJ1-5, reads DVKVTQSSRYLVKRTGEKVFLECVQDMDHENMFWYRQDPGLGLRLIYFSYDVKMKEKGDIPEGYSVSREKKERFSLILESASTNQTSMYLCASSLYGDQPQHFGDGTRLSIL.

The chain recombines TRBV11-3 with TRBJ2-1, with TRBD2 identical over 7 bases. V was pared by 1 base and J by 0 bases, with 3 bases of the junction left unmatched. The CDR3 contains 16 residues. Per the germline V gene, CDR1 is SGHNT and CDR2 is YENEEA. In DNA, the CDR3 is TGTGCCAGCAGCTTAGGTCGCGGGAGCTCCTACAATGAGCAGTTCTTC. Encoded protein: CASSLGRGSSYNEQFF.

The rearrangement uses TRBV4-2 and TRBJ2-1; 8 bases are a match to TRBD2. Losses at the gene ends were 7 bases for V and 4 bases for J; bases not matched to a gene: 12. CDR3 length equals 16 residues. CDR1 is LGHNA and CDR2 is YNFKEQ in the germline V gene. The CDR3 DNA reads as TGTGCCAGCACCGAAAGGGGACTAGGCCGATACAATGAGCAGTTCTTC. This encodes CASTERGLGRYNEQFF.

The chain has TRBV5-4 and TRBJ2-2, with a tentative D call TRBD2 (5 bases). Germline CDR1 SGHNT, CDR2 YYREEE (reference sequence). V gave up 3 bases and J gave up 1 base, with 16 bases separating them. The CDR3 totals 17 residues. For the CDR3, the DNA is TGTGCCAGCAGCTCCTCCCTGCGAGGGAAGAACACCGGGGAGCTGTTTTTT. This codes for CASSSSLRGKNTGELFF.

The V call is TRBV7-2, the J call TRBJ2-1, with D unresolved. CDR3 length equals 12 residues. The ends were cut back, 5 bases at V and 9 bases at J, with 11 bases in the middle. The germline CDR1 and CDR2 sequences are SGHTA and FQGNSA. CDR3 in DNA: TGTGCCAGCAGCAACAACGAGCTTGAGCAGTTCTTC. Protein sequence: CASSNNELEQFF. Complete variable domain (other parts from reference TRBV7-2 and TRBJ2-1): GAGVSQSPSNKVTEKGKDVELRCDPISGHTALYWYRQSLGQGLEFLIYFQGNSAPDKSGLPSDRFSAERTGGSVSTLTIQRTQQEDSAVYLCASSNNELEQFFGPGTRLTVL.

This clone has a single count. CDR3 nucleotide sequence: TGTGCCAGCAGCTTTTCGCCCACCGGGACTAGCGGGAGGGCCAAGGATGAGCAGTTCTTC. Its translation: CASSFSPTGTSGRAKDEQFF. The V and J genes are TRBV7-3 and TRBJ2-1; 16 bases fit TRBD2. Germline V gives CDR1 SGHTA, CDR2 FQGTGA. The CDR3 is 20 amino acids. The ends lost 3 bases at V and 8 bases at J; junction bases unmatched: 16.

The chain uses TRBV18 and TRBJ1-2; 12 positions agree with TRBD1. The V gene's germline CDR1 is KGHSH and CDR2 LQKENI. The CDR3 runs 14 residues. J gave up 8 bases and V 0 bases, and 1 base lay outside the gene matches. The CDR3 region has the DNA TGTGCCAGCTCACCACCCGGGACAGGGGGCGGCTACACCTTC. It specifies CASSPPGTGGGYTF.

CDR3 amino acids: CASSSSGRGGLVTQYF. DNA of the CDR3: TGTGCCAGCAGTTCGAGCGGGCGGGGGGGTTTGGTTACGCAGTATTTT. This rearrangement joins TRBV7-2 to TRBJ2-3; TRBD2 agrees at 9 bases. The CDR3 spans 16 residues. V shed 6 bases, J shed 8 bases, and the junction held 15 bases outside the gene matches. Per the germline V gene, CDR1 is SGHTA and CDR2 is FQGNSA. Combining the CDR3 with reference TRBV7-2 and TRBJ2-3 gives the whole variable domain GAGVSQSPSNKVTEKGKDVELRCDPISGHTALYWYRQSLGQGLEFLIYFQGNSAPDKSGLPSDRFSAERTGGSVSTLTIQRTQQEDSAVYLCASSSSGRGGLVTQYFGPGTRLTVL.

The chain carries TRBV30 and TRBJ2-7; perhaps TRBD2 as D (6 bases). Per germline, CDR1 GTSNPN and CDR2 SVGIG (reference sequence). The CDR3 spans 15 residues. Trimming pared 0 bases from V and 1 base from J, leaving 13 bases between. CDR3 in amino acids: CAWSVPGRGSYEQYF. The CDR3 DNA sequence: TGTGCCTGGAGTGTACCAGGGCGGGGATCCTACGAGCAGTACTTC.

This clone occurred a few times. The gene calls are TRBV7-3 and TRBJ2-7; tentatively, D is TRBD2 (6 bases). The CDR3 spans 13 residues. V lost 1 base and J 4 bases, leaving 8 bases between the germline ends. Germline CDR1 reads SGHTA; CDR2 reads FQGTGA. The CDR3 nucleotides read TGTGCCAGCAGCTTAAATAGCGGATACGAGCAGTACTTC. It codes for CASSLNSGYEQYF.

The chain uses TRBV15 and TRBJ1-6; 12 bases are a match to TRBD1. Germline loops: CDR1 LNHNV, CDR2 YYDKDF (reference sequence). V gave up 8 bases and J gave up 10 bases; unmatched junction bases: 12. The CDR3 runs to 16 residues. The CDR3 protein is CATRDRGQAPRSPLHF. In nucleotides, the CDR3 is TGTGCCACCCGGGACAGGGGGCAAGCACCTAGGTCACCCCTCCACTTT.

The chain combines TRBV28 with TRBJ2-7; D is unresolved. V gave up 7 bases and J gave up 2 bases, with 15 bases separating them. CDR3 length: 14 amino acids. Germline loops: CDR1 MDHEN, CDR2 SYDVKM. The CDR3 sequence: CASTLGLGAYEQYF. Here the CDR3 DNA reads TGTGCCAGCACCTTAGGTCTCGGAGCCTACGAGCAGTACTTC.

The chain has TRBV5-1 and TRBJ1-3; D ambiguous. From germline, CDR1 is SGHRS and CDR2 YFSETQ. Trimming pared 0 bases from V and 0 bases from J, leaving 4 bases between. This CDR3 is 14 amino acids long. The chain's CDR3 is CASSLGGSGNTIYF. The CDR3 bases are TGCGCCAGCAGCTTGGGGGGCTCTGGAAACACCATATATTTT. Filled out from reference TRBV5-1 and TRBJ1-3, the complete variable domain reads KAGVTQTPRYLIKTRGQQVTLSCSPISGHRSVSWYQQTPGQGLQFLFEYFSETQRNKGNFPGRFSGRQFSNSRSEMNVSTLELGDSALYLCASSLGGSGNTIYFGEGSWLTVV.

The chain couples TRBV3-1 (or the pseudogene TRBV3-2) to TRBJ2-1; 16 bases agree with TRBD2. This CDR3 is built from 21 residues. From germline, CDR1 is LGHDT and CDR2 YNNKEL (reference sequence). Trimming at V came to 7 bases and at J to 8 bases, leaving 23 bases not matched to a gene. In DNA form, the CDR3 reads TGTGCCAGCACCCGAAAATTTCGGCCGGGACTAGCGGGAGGGAGGGGCGATGAGCAGTTCTTC. The encoded protein is CASTRKFRPGLAGGRGDEQFF.

V gene TRBV15 combines with J gene TRBJ2-1, with 10 bases fitting TRBD2. Trimming cost V 3 bases and J 8 bases; bases outside gene matches: 4. Germline V gene sequence: CDR1 LNHNV, CDR2 YYDKDF (reference sequence). This CDR3 comprises 14 residues. The CDR3 DNA reads as TGTGCCACCAGCAGGACCGGGACTAGCGATGAGCAGTTCTTC. It is translated as CATSRTGTSDEQFF.

CDR3 DNA: TGTGCCAGCAGCGTAGGTTACAGCCTCCTTGGGGGTGGCTACACCTTC. Its translation is CASSVGYSLLGGGYTF. The V gene is TRBV9, the J gene TRBJ1-2; perhaps TRBD1 as D (5 bases). The V and J ends lost 0 bases and 7 bases respectively, with 19 bases between them. Germline V gene data show CDR1 as SGDLS and CDR2 as YYNGEE. The CDR3 consists of 16 residues.

For this clone: An end of the junction does not agree with germline; a read error may underlie this. The chain joins TRBV28 to TRBJ1-2, with D tentatively TRBD1 (5 bases). This CDR3 is built from 15 residues. From germline, CDR1 is MDHEN and CDR2 SYDVKM. For the CDR3, the DNA is TGTGCCAGCAGTTTATATCGGGGGGGAGACTATGGCTACATCTTC. Encoded protein: CASSLYRGGDYGYIF.

The chain is built from TRBV6-5 and TRBJ1-2, with 7 bases lining up with TRBD1. The germline V gene encodes CDR1 MNHEY and CDR2 SVGAGI. The V gene end was trimmed by 4 bases and the J gene end by 8 bases; junction bases not matched to a gene: 10. The CDR3 runs to 14 residues. DNA for the CDR3: TGTGCCAGCAGTTCCGCACGGACAGGCGACGGCTACACCTTC. It encodes CASSSARTGDGYTF.